The clone carrying this T cell receptor beta chain was counted between two and nine times. Antigen: not known. The TCR beta cDNA libraries contained unique molecular identifiers. Between about 1 and 10 million T cells gave rise to roughly 0.5 million cDNA molecules. TCRdb re-analysed the PCR reads in MiXCR, keeping a single row per CDR3 protein. The sample includes about 570,000 distinct CDR3 sequences, approximately 34% seen only once; the top ten take approximately 5.4%. This entry is derived from a study of post-analysis software for immune sequencing data. Broader study findings: People with multiple sclerosis had a significantly lower normalized Chao1 diversity than controls did. Under F measure analysis, samples from one preparation batch co-clustered strongly. A handful of TRBV segments, including TRBV5-6, TRBV5-1 and TRBV20-1, were more frequent in patients than controls.

Germline assignment: CDR1 SGDLS and CDR2 YYNGEE. This CDR3 is built from 12 residues. The sequencing sample was made of blood. This sequence was found in a girl aged 2-17 years with multiple sclerosis. V usage is TRBV9 and J usage is TRBJ2-5; D gene unclear. TRBJ2-7 explains the end of the DNA better; the J call may be wrong. The CDR3 loop is CASSDSSGEQYF. Written as DNA, the CDR3 is TGTGCCAGCAGCGATTCCTCCGGCGAGCAGTACTTC.